This TCR beta chain was found in a study of blood T cell repertoires in COVID-19. Study in general: Some COVID-19 samples were acute and others convalescent; all came from the United States, Italy and Spain.

The assay was immunoSEQ multiplex PCR, and TCRdb's table has in-frame clones only and misses some. The sample consists of fewer than 250,000 clones, approximately 89% of them appearing once. Each exposed participant met a COVID-19 case in the 2 weeks preceding study entry. The germline V gene has CDR1 SNHLY and CDR2 FYNNEI. Trimming pared 2 bases from V and 2 bases from J, leaving 7 bases between. The CDR3 has 13 amino acids. The chain uses TRBV2 and TRBJ2-7; D ambiguous. Material for sequencing was PBMCs or T cells enriched from blood (not recorded which). The sequence came from a woman in her 30s who had been exposed to COVID-19. CDR3 sequence reads: CASSERLPYEQYF. As DNA, the CDR3 is TGTGCCAGCAGTGAACGGTTACCCTACGAGCAGTACTTC.